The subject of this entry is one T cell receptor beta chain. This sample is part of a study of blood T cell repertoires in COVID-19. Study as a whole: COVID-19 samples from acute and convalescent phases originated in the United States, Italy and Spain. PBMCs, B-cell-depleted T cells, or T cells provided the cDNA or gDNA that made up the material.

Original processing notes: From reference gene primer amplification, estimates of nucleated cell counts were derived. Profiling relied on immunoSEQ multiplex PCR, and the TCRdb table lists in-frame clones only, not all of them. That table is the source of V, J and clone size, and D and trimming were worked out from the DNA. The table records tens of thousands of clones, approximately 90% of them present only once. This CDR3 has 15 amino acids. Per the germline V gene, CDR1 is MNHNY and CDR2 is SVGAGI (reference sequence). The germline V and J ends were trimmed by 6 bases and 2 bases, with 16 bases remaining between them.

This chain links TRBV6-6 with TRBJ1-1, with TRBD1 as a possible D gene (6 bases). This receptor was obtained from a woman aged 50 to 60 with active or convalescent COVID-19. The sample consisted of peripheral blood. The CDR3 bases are TGTGCCAGCAGGTCCGGGACAAAGATTAACACTGAAGCTTTCTTT. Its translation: CASRSGTKINTEAFF.